These 32 T cell receptor beta chains were sequenced from one sample in a study of T cells in Graves' hyperthyroidism and ophthalmopathy. Amplification of TCR beta CDR3 regions used RNA as the template. The study used the HTBI primer set for a first-round RT-PCR of the TCR CDR3. Via MiXCR, TCRdb re-called the multiplex PCR reads, giving one row per CDR3 protein. This table has 400,000 to 550,000 distinct CDR3 sequences, around 15% appearing once. What was sequenced was blood. These receptor sequences come from a woman under 30 with Graves' hyperthyroidism.

At least ten counts were recorded for this clonotype. This chain uses TRBV12-3 or TRBV12-4 with TRBJ2-1, with 9 bases that match TRBD1. V shed 6 bases, J shed 4 bases, and the junction held 4 bases outside the gene matches. This CDR3 is 14 amino acids long. CDR3 region: CASRWDRDYNEQFF. In DNA form, the CDR3 reads TGTGCCAGCAGGTGGGACAGGGATTACAATGAGCAGTTCTTC.

This clonotype was counted ten times or more. V usage is TRBV6-2 or TRBV6-3 and J usage is TRBJ2-1; maybe TRBD1 (6 bases). This CDR3 spans 12 amino acids. The germline CDR1 and CDR2 sequences are MNHEY and SVGEGT. The ends were cut back, 2 bases at V and 8 bases at J, with 7 bases in the middle. CDR3: CASSYPGDEQFF. CDR3 sequence (DNA): TGTGCCAGCAGTTACCCAGGGGATGAGCAGTTCTTC.

In this sample, this clonotype turned up many times. CDR3 loop: CASSSGQGAEQPQHF. The CDR3 DNA follows: TGTGCCAGCAGCTCGGGACAGGGGGCTGAGCAGCCCCAGCATTTT. This rearrangement joins TRBV7-9 to TRBJ1-5; 12 bases line up with TRBD1. This CDR3 comprises 15 residues. The junction had 5 bases not matched to a gene; V was cut back by 4 bases and J by 7 bases. CDR1 SEHNR and CDR2 FQNEAQ come from the germline V gene (reference sequence).

The genes are TRBV29-1 and TRBJ1-2; TRBD1 is a possible D gene (5 bases). V gave up 1 base and J gave up 8 bases, with 14 bases separating them. The germline V gene encodes CDR1 SQVTM and CDR2 ANQGSEA. This CDR3 comprises 13 residues. The CDR3 DNA sequence: TGCAGCGTTGAAGGGGTCGGGACCATGGGCTACACCTTC. Its translation is CSVEGVGTMGYTF.

This clonotype was recorded a few times. This chain joins TRBV2 and TRBJ1-5; no firm D call. The CDR3 length is 15 residues. Germline CDR1 is SNHLY and CDR2 is FYNNEI. Trimming took 6 bases from V and 6 from J, leaving 18 bases between them. CDR3 residues: CASSVGMVGLQPQHF. The CDR3 nucleotides read TGTGCCAGCAGCGTTGGGATGGTCGGGCTTCAGCCCCAGCATTTT.

Points on this clonotype: This could be a read error, since a much larger clone is one nucleotide away. This chain uses TRBV3-1 with TRBJ2-7; tentatively, D is TRBD1 (6 bases). The CDR3 contains 15 residues. In germline, CDR1 is LGHDT, CDR2 YNNKEL (reference sequence). The chain's CDR3 is CASGQGNRDSGEQYF. The CDR3 DNA sequence: TGTGCCAGCGGCCAAGGTAACAGGGATTCAGGCGAGCAGTACTTC.

This clonotype was counted many times. This chain connects TRBV20-1 to TRBJ2-4, with TRBD2 identical over 11 bases. The length of the CDR3 is 18 residues. J lost 6 bases, V lost 2 bases, and 15 bases had no gene match. Germline-derived CDR1 and CDR2 are DFQATT and SNEGSKA (reference sequence). The CDR3 DNA follows: TGCAGTGCTAGAACCCACGCGCCGGGACTAGCGGATCTAAACATTCAGTACTTC. Translated: CSARTHAPGLADLNIQYF.

The sample holds a few counts of this clonotype. The chain uses TRBV30 and TRBJ1-5; perhaps TRBD1 as D (5 bases). With 2 bases removed from V and 4 bases from J, the gap between germline ends came to 15 bases. Germline-derived CDR1 and CDR2 are GTSNPN and SVGIG (reference sequence). The CDR3 totals 15 residues. CDR3 DNA: TGTGCCTGGAGTTCAGGGAGGGTCGAAAATCAGCCCCAGCATTTT. As protein: CAWSSGRVENQPQHF.

The chain recombines TRBV25-1 with TRBJ2-2; 8 nucleotides match TRBD2. Trimming took 5 bases from V and 6 from J; bases not matched to a gene: 5. The germline V gene has CDR1 MGHDK and CDR2 SYGVNS. The CDR3 runs 14 residues. The CDR3 here is CASSPRRGAGELFF. The CDR3 DNA is TGTGCCAGCAGTCCACGGCGGGGGGCCGGGGAGCTGTTTTTT.

This clonotype was seen many times. The rearrangement joins TRBV29-1 to TRBJ1-1, with D perhaps TRBD1 (6 bases). The ends were cut back, 3 bases at V and 4 bases at J, with 12 bases in the middle. Germline V gene lookup returns CDR1 SQVTM and CDR2 ANQGSEA. The CDR3 length is 13 residues. The CDR3 DNA is TGCAGCGTTGACATGACAGGAGGCACTGAAGCTTTCTTT. Translating gives CSVDMTGGTEAFF.

This clonotype has at least ten counts. J is TRBJ2-6 and V is TRBV11-1, with D uncertain. CDR1 is SGHAT, CDR2 FQDESV, per germline (reference sequence). The CDR3 consists of 15 residues. V lost 1 base, J lost 2 bases, and 6 bases lay in between. The CDR3 spells CASSLERAGANVLTF. The DNA for the CDR3 is TGTGCCAGCAGCTTAGAAAGGGCTGGGGCCAACGTCCTGACTTTC.

This clonotype was recorded a few times. Written as DNA, the CDR3 is TGTGCCAGCAGCGTAGGCACTCTTGAAGAGACCCAGTACTTC. It codes for CASSVGTLEETQYF. The rearrangement joins TRBV9 to TRBJ2-5; D gene ambiguous. CDR3 length equals 14 residues. V lost 0 bases and J lost 3, with 9 bases in between. Germline V gene lookup returns CDR1 SGDLS and CDR2 YYNGEE.

This clonotype has ten or more counts. The genes are TRBV7-2 and TRBJ2-5; D is unresolved. Germline-derived CDR1 and CDR2 are SGHTA and FQGNSA. The CDR3 contains 13 residues. Trimming removed 4 bases from V and 4 bases from J, with 10 bases in between. CDR3 DNA sequence: TGTGCCAGCAGCTCCAGACTCCTAGAGACCCAGTACTTC. The encoded protein is CASSSRLLETQYF.

CDR3 in DNA: TGTGCCAGCAGCTTAGTCGCCTACGAGCAGTACGTC. Protein sequence: CASSLVAYEQYV. The gene calls are TRBV7-2 and TRBJ2-7; the D is unclear. CDR1 is SGHTA and CDR2 is FQGNSA in the germline V gene. This CDR3 has 12 residues. V gave up 1 base and J gave up 2 bases, with 3 bases separating them.

This clonotype came up a few times. A read error is possible here, since a much larger clone lies one base away. The V call is TRBV3-1, the J call TRBJ1-1, with D perhaps matching TRBD1 (5 bases). V was trimmed by 3 bases and J by 11 bases, leaving 13 bases between them. The germline CDR1 and CDR2 sequences are LGHDT and YNNKEL (reference sequence). There are 12 residues in the CDR3. The CDR3 here is CASSHGQVNAFF. DNA for the CDR3: TGTGCCAGCAGCCACGGACAAGTCAACGCTTTCTTT.

The rearrangement links TRBV3-1 to TRBJ2-5; a weak D match, TRBD2 (6 bases). CDR3 length: 16 residues. V shed 4 bases and J shed 1 base, with 16 bases lying between them. CDR1 and CDR2 from the germline V gene are LGHDT and YNNKEL (reference sequence). In nucleotides, the CDR3 is TGTGCCAGCAGCCTCCTCAGTCTAGCGAGCCAAGAGACCCAGTACTTC. Amino acids: CASSLLSLASQETQYF.

There are many counts of this clonotype. This chain joins TRBV6-1 and TRBJ1-2, with D possibly TRBD1 on 6 matching bases. In germline, CDR1 is MNHNS, CDR2 SASEGT. V was pared by 6 bases and J by 3 bases, with 17 bases between. CDR3 length equals 15 residues. CDR3 sequence: CASRARLQGYYGYTF. The CDR3 DNA reads as TGTGCCAGCAGGGCACGGTTACAGGGCTACTATGGCTACACCTTC.

This clonotype was counted only a few times. The V call is TRBV30, the J call TRBJ2-3; 9 bases map to TRBD2. The CDR3 has 15 residues. The junction had 4 bases not matched to a gene; V was cut back by 0 bases and J by 3 bases. Germline V gene data show CDR1 as GTSNPN and CDR2 as SVGIG (reference sequence). CDR3 in DNA: TGTGCCTGGAGTGTGACACTAGCGGGTACAGATACGCAGTATTTT. Translating it yields CAWSVTLAGTDTQYF.

This clonotype was found a few times. The V gene is TRBV29-1, the J gene TRBJ2-2; TRBD1 or TRBD2 may be the D gene (6 bases each). V dropped 3 bases and J dropped 7 bases, with 12 bases sitting between them. Germline CDR1 reads SQVTM; CDR2 reads ANQGSEA. The CDR3 length is 13 residues. The CDR3 spells CSVEERGVGELFF. CDR3 nucleotides: TGCAGCGTTGAGGAGAGGGGGGTCGGGGAGCTGTTTTTT.

This clonotype occurred many times. The rearrangement links TRBV20-1 to TRBJ2-5; 12 nucleotides align to TRBD2. V was clipped by 4 bases and J by 4 bases; unmatched bases: 7. CDR3 length equals 15 residues. Germline CDR1 reads DFQATT; CDR2 reads SNEGSKA (reference sequence). CDR3 residues: CSAKKTSGSGETQYF. The CDR3 bases are TGCAGTGCTAAAAAGACTAGCGGGAGTGGAGAGACCCAGTACTTC.

There are many counts of this clonotype. The V gene is TRBV7-8, the J gene TRBJ2-5; maybe TRBD2 (5 bases). The CDR3 runs to 12 residues. V shed 5 bases and J shed 4 bases, with 8 bases lying between them. Germline V gene sequence: CDR1 SGHVS, CDR2 FQNEAQ. The CDR3 sequence: CASSRLRETQYF. The CDR3 region has the DNA TGTGCCAGCAGCCGACTACGAGAGACCCAGTACTTC.

There are a few counts of this clonotype. The CDR3 nucleotides read TGCGCCAGCAGCCACCGGGACAGCTCTGGAAACACCATATATTTT. Translating it yields CASSHRDSSGNTIYF. This chain joins TRBV4-1 and TRBJ1-3, with 7 bases aligning to TRBD1. The ends lost 3 bases at V and 0 bases at J; junction bases unmatched: 2. CDR3 length equals 15 residues. CDR1 MGHRA and CDR2 YSYEKL come from the germline V gene.

This clonotype was seen many times. V and J are TRBV12-3 or TRBV12-4 and TRBJ1-3; TRBD1 aligns across 11 bases. The V and J ends lost 6 bases and 2 bases, in that order; junction bases with no gene match: 3. The CDR3 totals 15 residues. The CDR3, as DNA: TGTGCCAGCAGAACGGACAGGGGGCCTGGAAACACCATATATTTT. Encoded protein: CASRTDRGPGNTIYF.

This clonotype was counted at least ten times. This rearrangement joins TRBV12-3 or TRBV12-4 to TRBJ2-1; tentatively, D is TRBD2 (5 bases). The V gene lost 7 bases and the J gene lost 4 bases, with 17 bases spanning the gap. This CDR3 has 15 amino acids. CDR3: CASKNGASPYNEQFF. The DNA for the CDR3 is TGTGCCAGCAAGAATGGTGCTAGCCCTTACAATGAGCAGTTCTTC.

This clonotype was observed a single time. The chain has TRBV5-4 and TRBJ2-7; D may be TRBD2 (7 bases). The CDR3 is 14 amino acids. V was trimmed by 10 bases and J by 6 bases, leaving 23 bases between them. CDR1 and CDR2 (germline): SGHNT, YYREEE (reference sequence). The CDR3 nucleotides are TGTGCCGCGGGGGAGGACAGCTTTAACCGCGAGCAGTACTTC. Its protein is CAAGEDSFNREQYF.

In this sample, this clonotype turned up many times. This chain uses TRBV27 with TRBJ2-7, with 10 bases fitting TRBD1. Germline V gives CDR1 MNHEY, CDR2 SMNVEV (reference sequence). After removal of 5 bases from V and 3 bases from J, the junction contained 10 bases not matched to a gene. The CDR3 loop spans 16 amino acids. The DNA for the CDR3 is TGTGCCAGCAGTCTTTCCCCCGGGACAGGGGACTACGAGCAGTACTTC. Protein sequence: CASSLSPGTGDYEQYF.

This clonotype was recorded many times. This chain connects TRBV15 to TRBJ2-7; the match to TRBD2 covers 11 bases. The germline V gene encodes CDR1 LNHNV and CDR2 YYDKDF (reference sequence). There are 14 residues in the CDR3. Trimming at V came to 6 bases and at J to 4 bases, leaving 5 bases not matched to a gene. The DNA of the CDR3 is TGTGCCACCAGACTAGCGGGAGAGAGATACGAGCAGTACTTC. Translating it yields CATRLAGERYEQYF.

V usage is TRBV20-1 and J usage is TRBJ2-3; 8 bases are a match to TRBD2. The V and J ends lost 6 bases and 4 bases, in that order; junction bases with no gene match: 12. Germline values: CDR1 DFQATT, CDR2 SNEGSKA (reference sequence). The CDR3 sequence is 15 residues long. CDR3 nucleotides: TGCAGTGCAGTAGTAGCGGGAATAGTTTCAGATACGCAGTATTTT. Translated: CSAVVAGIVSDTQYF.

The sample holds many counts of this clonotype. This chain connects TRBV11-3 to TRBJ2-4; D not resolved. Germline V lookup: CDR1 SGHNT, CDR2 YENEEA. This CDR3 is 15 amino acids long. Trimming cost V 6 bases and J 4 bases, with 16 bases left between them. CDR3 loop: CASSGPSATKNIQYF. CDR3 DNA sequence: TGTGCCAGCAGTGGACCTTCAGCAACAAAAAACATTCAGTACTTC.

In its sample, this clonotype was seen a few times. The V and J genes are TRBV7-2 and TRBJ2-7; 7 positions agree with TRBD2. CDR3 length: 14 amino acids. J lost 3 bases, V lost 5 bases, and 7 bases had no gene match. CDR1 is SGHTA, CDR2 FQGNSA, per germline. The CDR3 nucleotides read TGTGCCAGCAGCATCGGGTTAGCGGGCTACGAGCAGTACTTC. Its protein product is CASSIGLAGYEQYF.

This clonotype has at least ten counts. CDR3 amino acids: CASTQGGDEAFF. As DNA, the CDR3 is TGTGCCAGCACCCAGGGCGGTGATGAAGCTTTCTTT. V and J are TRBV6-5 and TRBJ1-1, with a tentative D call TRBD1 (5 bases). The CDR3 has 12 residues. V was cut by 7 bases and J by 7 bases, with 13 bases left in between. Germline V CDR1 and CDR2: MNHEY, SVGAGI.

Comments on this clonotype: It may be a read error: a sequence one base away is much more abundant. The genes are TRBV7-3 and TRBJ2-6; TRBD1 aligns across 7 bases. This CDR3 comprises 12 residues. Germline CDR1 SGHTA, CDR2 FQGTGA. The V gene end was trimmed by 2 bases and the J gene end by 15 bases; junction bases not matched to a gene: 4. As DNA, the CDR3 is TGTGCCAGCAGCTTAGACAGGGTGGACCTGACTTTC. Translating it yields CASSLDRVDLTF.